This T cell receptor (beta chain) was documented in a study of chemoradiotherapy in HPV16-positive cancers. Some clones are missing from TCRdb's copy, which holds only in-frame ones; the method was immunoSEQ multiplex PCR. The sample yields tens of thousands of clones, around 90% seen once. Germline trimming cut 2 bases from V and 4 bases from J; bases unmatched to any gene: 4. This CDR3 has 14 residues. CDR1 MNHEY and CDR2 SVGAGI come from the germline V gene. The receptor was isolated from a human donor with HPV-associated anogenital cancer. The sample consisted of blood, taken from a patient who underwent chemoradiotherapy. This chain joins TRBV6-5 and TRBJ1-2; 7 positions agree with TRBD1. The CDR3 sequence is CASSYTTGSYGYTF. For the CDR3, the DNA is TGTGCCAGCAGTTACACGACAGGGAGCTATGGCTACACCTTC.